This T cell receptor beta chain came from a study of CD8 T cells in Susac syndrome. Study summary: Patients with Susac syndrome were therapy-naive, on corticosteroids, or on intravenous immunoglobulin alone at blood draw. Study-wide points: The study identified approximately seventeen and five Susac-specific public clones in total CD8+ and CD8+ TEMRA repertoires. The TCR sequencing and HLA analysis in the study involved a relatively small number of individuals, as the study acknowledged.

The germline V gene has CDR1 LGHDT and CDR2 YNNKEL (reference sequence). V shed 0 bases and J shed 3 bases, with 6 bases lying between them. The CDR3 runs 13 residues. Comment on this clonotype: Its antigen remains unknown.

RNA amounts of roughly 0.5 to 1 ug underwent reverse transcription with random hexamers. Multiplex PCR with immunoSEQ amplified the TCR beta CDR3 across 54 Vbeta and 13 Jbeta. From the immunoSEQ multiplex PCR reads, TCRdb called clonotypes with MiXCR, one entry per CDR3 protein. The repertoire consists of approximately 25,000 distinct CDR3 sequences, with around 95% occurring once and the leading ten covering approximately 0.65%. The genes are TRBV3-1 and TRBJ2-7; D is undetermined. Sequenced sample: CD8+ T cells from PBMCs. This clonotype was sampled from a human donor with Susac syndrome. The CDR3, as DNA: TGTGCCAGCAGCCAAGATTTCTACTACGAGCAGTACTTC. Amino acid sequence: CASSQDFYYEQYF.